The T cell receptor beta chain described here comes from a study of human T cells and chemical hapten exposure. Study conclusions and caveats: Patch test score was positively correlated with the counts of TCRs that had expanded at PT1.

Time point given: pre-sensitization, week 0. Documented treatment: therapeutic diphenylcyclopropenone sensitization with weekly scalp DPC. Blood, whole and unfractionated, served as the source for total RNA extraction. Staff drew blood before applying each patch test. This clonotype was picked up many times. The antigen is not known. MiXCR was run by TCRdb on the RACE reads, yielding one entry per CDR3 protein. Among under 45,000 distinct CDR3 sequences listed, approximately 10% were seen once. Germline V lookup: CDR1 SGHAT, CDR2 FQNNGV. The CDR3 runs to 17 residues. V was pared by 3 bases and J by 2 bases, with 9 bases of the junction left unmatched.

The receptor was derived from a man in his forties or fifties with alopecia areata. Some clones in this sample may be carry-over from other donors' samples. Specimen: whole blood, collected in connection with sensitization to the hapten diphenylcyclopropenone (DPC). The chain has TRBV11-2 and TRBJ2-3; 9 bases are a match to TRBD2. CDR3 residues: CASSFLGLAGPTDTQYF. For the CDR3, the DNA is TGTGCCAGCAGCTTCCTAGGTCTAGCGGGGCCCACAGATACGCAGTATTTT.